The sample holds many counts of the clone carrying this T cell receptor beta chain. The antigen is unknown. This CDR3 is built from 18 residues. Generation of TCR beta libraries employed quantitative 5'-RACE incorporating molecular barcodes. One entry per CDR3 protein, called by TCRdb with MiXCR from the 5' RACE reads. The sample has 250,000 to 400,000 distinct CDR3 sequences; around a tenth are singletons. The data were taken from a study of CD8 T cells in ankylosing spondylitis. General observations from the study: Matched ankylosing spondylitis synovial fluid reportedly showed significant enrichment of disease-linked clones. Peripheral blood samples showed relatively rare disease-linked clones, and these clones were CD8+. What seemed typical of ankylosing spondylitis blood was a TCR beta motif built from several highly homologous variants.

The material sequenced was blood, either unsorted or a sorted T cell fraction (not recorded which). The sequence derives from a female donor with ankylosing spondylitis or in good health (not recorded which). J is TRBJ1-1 and V is TRBV21-1; the table's D gene call, TRBD1, was not cross checked with the DNA. TRBV21-1 is given as a pseudogene. The CDR3 nucleotides are TGTGCCAGCAGCAAAGGCCAGGGGCTATCATTCATGAACACTGAAGCTTTCTTT. Translation gives CASSKGQGLSFMNTEAFF.